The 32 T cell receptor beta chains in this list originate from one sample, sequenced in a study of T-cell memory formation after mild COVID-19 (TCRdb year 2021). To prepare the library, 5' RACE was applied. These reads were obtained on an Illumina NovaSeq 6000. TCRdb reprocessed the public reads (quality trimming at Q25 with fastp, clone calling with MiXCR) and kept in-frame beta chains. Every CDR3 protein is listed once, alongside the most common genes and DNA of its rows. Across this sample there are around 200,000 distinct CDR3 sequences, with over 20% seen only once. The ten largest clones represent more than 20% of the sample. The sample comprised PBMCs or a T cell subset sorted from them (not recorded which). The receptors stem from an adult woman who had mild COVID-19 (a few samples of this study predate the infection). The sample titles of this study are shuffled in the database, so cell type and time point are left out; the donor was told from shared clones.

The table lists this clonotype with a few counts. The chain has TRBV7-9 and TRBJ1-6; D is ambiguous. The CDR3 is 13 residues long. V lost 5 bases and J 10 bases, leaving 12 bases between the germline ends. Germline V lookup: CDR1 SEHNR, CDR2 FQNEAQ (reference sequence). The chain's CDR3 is CASSPSPLSPLHF. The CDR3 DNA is TGTGCCAGCAGCCCCTCCCCGTTATCACCCCTCCACTTT.

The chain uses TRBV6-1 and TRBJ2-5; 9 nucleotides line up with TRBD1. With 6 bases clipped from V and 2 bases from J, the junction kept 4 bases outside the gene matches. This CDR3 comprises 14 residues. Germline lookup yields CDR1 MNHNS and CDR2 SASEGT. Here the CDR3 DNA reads TGTGCCAGCAGATTTGGACAGGGGCAAGAGACCCAGTACTTC. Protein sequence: CASRFGQGQETQYF.

CDR3 DNA: TGCAGTGCTAGACGAGGGACTAGCGAGTACAATGAGCAGTTCTTC. This translates into CSARRGTSEYNEQFF. The V and J genes are TRBV20-1 and TRBJ2-1, with 10 positions matching TRBD2. The CDR3 runs to 15 residues. Trimming cost V 2 bases and J 4 bases; bases outside gene matches: 5. Germline-derived CDR1 and CDR2 are DFQATT and SNEGSKA (reference sequence).

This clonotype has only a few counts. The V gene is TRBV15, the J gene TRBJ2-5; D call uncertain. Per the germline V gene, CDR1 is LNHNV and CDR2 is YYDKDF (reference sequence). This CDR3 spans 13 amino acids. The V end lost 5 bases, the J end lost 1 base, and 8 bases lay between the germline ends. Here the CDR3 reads CATSYSFQETQYF. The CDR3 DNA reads TGTGCCACCAGCTACTCCTTCCAAGAGACCCAGTACTTC.

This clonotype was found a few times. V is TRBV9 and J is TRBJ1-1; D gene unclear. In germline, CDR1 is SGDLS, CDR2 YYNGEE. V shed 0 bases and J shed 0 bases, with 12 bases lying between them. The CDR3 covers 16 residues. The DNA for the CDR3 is TGTGCCAGCAGCGTAGGGGGAATTGGCATGAACACTGAAGCTTTCTTT. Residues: CASSVGGIGMNTEAFF.

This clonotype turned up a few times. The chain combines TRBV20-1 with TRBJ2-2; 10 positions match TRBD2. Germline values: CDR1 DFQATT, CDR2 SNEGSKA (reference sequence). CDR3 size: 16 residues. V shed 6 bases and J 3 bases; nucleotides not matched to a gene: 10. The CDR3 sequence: CSANYDLAGDTGELFF. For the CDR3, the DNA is TGCAGTGCCAACTACGACCTAGCGGGGGACACCGGGGAGCTGTTTTTT.

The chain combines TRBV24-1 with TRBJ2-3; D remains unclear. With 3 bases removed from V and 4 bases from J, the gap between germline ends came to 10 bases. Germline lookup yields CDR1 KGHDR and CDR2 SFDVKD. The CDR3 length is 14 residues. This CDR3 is CATSDPGYADTQYF. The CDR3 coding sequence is TGTGCCACCAGTGATCCGGGTTACGCAGATACGCAGTATTTT.

This chain's CDR3 is CSATYRRQDGLYEQYF. The CDR3 region has the DNA TGCAGTGCTACCTATAGAAGACAGGATGGGCTCTACGAGCAGTACTTC. This chain joins TRBV20-1 and TRBJ2-7; D might be TRBD1 (6 bases). From germline, CDR1 is DFQATT and CDR2 SNEGSKA (reference sequence). CDR3 length: 16 amino acids. V was clipped by 4 bases and J by 3 bases, with 22 bases between them.

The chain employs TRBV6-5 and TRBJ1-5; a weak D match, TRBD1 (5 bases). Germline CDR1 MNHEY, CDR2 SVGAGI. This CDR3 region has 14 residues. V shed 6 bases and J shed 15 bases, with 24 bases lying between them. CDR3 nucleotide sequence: TGTGCCAGCAGCCCCGGGGAGGGGATTCTCTCCCGGCATTTT. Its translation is CASSPGEGILSRHF.

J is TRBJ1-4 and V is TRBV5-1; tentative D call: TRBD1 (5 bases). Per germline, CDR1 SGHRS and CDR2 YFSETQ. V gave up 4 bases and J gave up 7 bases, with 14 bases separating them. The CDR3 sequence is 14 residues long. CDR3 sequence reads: CASSPGTSGEKLFF. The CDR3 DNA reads TGCGCCAGCAGCCCCGGGACCTCCGGTGAAAAACTGTTTTTT.

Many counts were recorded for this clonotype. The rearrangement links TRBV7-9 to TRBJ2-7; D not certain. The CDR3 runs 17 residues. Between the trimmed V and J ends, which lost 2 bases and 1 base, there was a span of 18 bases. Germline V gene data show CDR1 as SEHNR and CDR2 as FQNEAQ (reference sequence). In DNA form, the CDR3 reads TGTGCCAGCAGCTTAAAGTCTTCTGGGCCGGCGTCCTACGAGCAGTACTTC. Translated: CASSLKSSGPASYEQYF.

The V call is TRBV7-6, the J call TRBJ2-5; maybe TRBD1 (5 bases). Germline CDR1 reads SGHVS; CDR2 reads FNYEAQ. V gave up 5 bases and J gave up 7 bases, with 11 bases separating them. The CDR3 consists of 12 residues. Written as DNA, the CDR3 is TGTGCCAGCAGCATGGGGCGAGTGACCCAGTACTTC. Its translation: CASSMGRVTQYF.

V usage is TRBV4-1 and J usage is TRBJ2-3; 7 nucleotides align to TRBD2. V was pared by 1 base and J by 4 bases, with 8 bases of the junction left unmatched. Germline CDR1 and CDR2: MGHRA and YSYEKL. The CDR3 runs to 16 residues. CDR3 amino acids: CASSQVLSGESDTQYF. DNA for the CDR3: TGCGCCAGCAGCCAAGTACTCAGCGGGGAATCAGATACGCAGTATTTT.

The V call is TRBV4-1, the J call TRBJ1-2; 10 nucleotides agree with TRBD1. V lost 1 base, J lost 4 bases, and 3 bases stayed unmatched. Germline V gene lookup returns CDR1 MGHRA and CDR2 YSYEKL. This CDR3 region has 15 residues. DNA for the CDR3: TGCGCCAGCAGCCAAGGGTGGGACAGGGGCTATGGCTACACCTTC. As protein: CASSQGWDRGYGYTF.

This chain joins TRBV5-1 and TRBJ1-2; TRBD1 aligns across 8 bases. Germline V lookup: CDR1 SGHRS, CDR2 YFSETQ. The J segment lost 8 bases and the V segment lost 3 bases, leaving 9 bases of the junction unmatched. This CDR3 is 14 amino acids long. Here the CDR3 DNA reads TGCGCCAGCAGCTCAGACCTGACAGGGGAAGGCTACACCTTC. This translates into CASSSDLTGEGYTF.

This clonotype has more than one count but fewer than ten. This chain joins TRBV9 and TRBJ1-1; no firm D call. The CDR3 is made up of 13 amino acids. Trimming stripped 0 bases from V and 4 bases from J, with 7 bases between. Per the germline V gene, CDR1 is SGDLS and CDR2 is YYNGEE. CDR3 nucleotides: TGTGCCAGCAGCGTAGGGGTCGGCACTGAAGCTTTCTTT. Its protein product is CASSVGVGTEAFF.

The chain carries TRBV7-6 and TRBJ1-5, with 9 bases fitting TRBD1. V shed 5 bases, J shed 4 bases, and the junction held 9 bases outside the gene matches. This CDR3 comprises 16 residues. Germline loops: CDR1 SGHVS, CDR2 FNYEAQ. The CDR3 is CASSKEDRGWNQPQHF. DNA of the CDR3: TGTGCCAGCAGCAAGGAAGACAGGGGGTGGAATCAGCCCCAGCATTTT.

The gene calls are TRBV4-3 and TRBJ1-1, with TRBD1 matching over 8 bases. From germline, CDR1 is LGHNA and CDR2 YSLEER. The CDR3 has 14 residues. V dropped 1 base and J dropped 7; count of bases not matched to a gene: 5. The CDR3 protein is CASSQGTGLYEAFF. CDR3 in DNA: TGCGCCAGCAGCCAAGGGACAGGGCTCTATGAAGCTTTCTTT.

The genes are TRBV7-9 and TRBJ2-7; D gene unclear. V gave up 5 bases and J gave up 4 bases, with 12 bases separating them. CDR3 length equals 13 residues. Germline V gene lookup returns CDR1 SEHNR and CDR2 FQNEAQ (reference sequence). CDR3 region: CASSAQSGYEQYF. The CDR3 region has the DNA TGTGCCAGCAGCGCCCAATCCGGGTACGAGCAGTACTTC.

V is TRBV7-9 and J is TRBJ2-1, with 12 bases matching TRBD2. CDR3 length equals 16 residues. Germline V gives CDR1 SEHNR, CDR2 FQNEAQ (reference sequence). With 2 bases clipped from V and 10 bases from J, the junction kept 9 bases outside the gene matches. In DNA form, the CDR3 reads TGTGCCAGCAGCTTACTGACTAGCGGGAGCCCCCAAGAGCAGTTCTTC. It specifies CASSLLTSGSPQEQFF.

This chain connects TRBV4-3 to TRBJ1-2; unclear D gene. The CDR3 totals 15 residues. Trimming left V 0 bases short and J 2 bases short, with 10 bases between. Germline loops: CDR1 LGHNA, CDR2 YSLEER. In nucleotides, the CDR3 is TGCGCCAGCAGCCAAGAGTTCGACAAGAACTATGGCTACACCTTC. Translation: CASSQEFDKNYGYTF.

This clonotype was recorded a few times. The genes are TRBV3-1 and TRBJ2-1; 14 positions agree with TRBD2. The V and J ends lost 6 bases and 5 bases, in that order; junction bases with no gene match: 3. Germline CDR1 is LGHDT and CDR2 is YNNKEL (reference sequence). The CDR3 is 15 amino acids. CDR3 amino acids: CASSWGLAGDNEQFF. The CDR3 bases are TGTGCCAGCAGTTGGGGACTAGCGGGGGACAATGAGCAGTTCTTC.

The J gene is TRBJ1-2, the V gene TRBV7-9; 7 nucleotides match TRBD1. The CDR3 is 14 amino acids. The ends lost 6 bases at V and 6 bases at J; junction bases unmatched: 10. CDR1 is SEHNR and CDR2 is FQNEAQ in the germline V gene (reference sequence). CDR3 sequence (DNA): TGTGCCAGCAGGGGGACCGGGACAGCCAATGGCTACACCTTC. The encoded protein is CASRGTGTANGYTF.

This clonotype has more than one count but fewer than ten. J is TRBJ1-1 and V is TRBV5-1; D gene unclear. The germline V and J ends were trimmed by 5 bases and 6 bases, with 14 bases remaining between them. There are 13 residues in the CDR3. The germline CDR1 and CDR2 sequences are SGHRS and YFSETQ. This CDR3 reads CASRGRAGPEAFF. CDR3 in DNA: TGCGCCAGCAGAGGCAGAGCAGGCCCTGAAGCTTTCTTT. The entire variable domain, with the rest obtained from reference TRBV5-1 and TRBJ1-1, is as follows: KAGVTQTPRYLIKTRGQQVTLSCSPISGHRSVSWYQQTPGQGLQFLFEYFSETQRNKGNFPGRFSGRQFSNSRSEMNVSTLELGDSALYLCASRGRAGPEAFFGQGTRLTVV.

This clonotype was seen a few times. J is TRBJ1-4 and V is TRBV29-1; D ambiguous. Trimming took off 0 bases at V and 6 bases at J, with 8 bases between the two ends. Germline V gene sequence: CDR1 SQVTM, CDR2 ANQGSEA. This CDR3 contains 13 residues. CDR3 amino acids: CSVEEGYHEKLFF. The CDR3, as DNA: TGCAGCGTTGAAGAAGGATATCATGAAAAACTGTTTTTT.

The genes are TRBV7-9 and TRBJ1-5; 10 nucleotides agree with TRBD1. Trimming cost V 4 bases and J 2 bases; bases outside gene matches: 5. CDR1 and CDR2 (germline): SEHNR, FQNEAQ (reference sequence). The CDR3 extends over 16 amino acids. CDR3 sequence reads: CASSYGTGDRNQPQHF. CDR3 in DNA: TGTGCCAGCAGCTATGGGACAGGGGATCGCAATCAGCCCCAGCATTTT.

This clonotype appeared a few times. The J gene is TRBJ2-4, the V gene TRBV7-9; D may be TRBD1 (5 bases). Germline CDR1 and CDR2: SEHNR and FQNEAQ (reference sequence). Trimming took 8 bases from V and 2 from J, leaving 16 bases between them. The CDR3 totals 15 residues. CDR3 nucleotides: TGTGCCAGCCAGGGCCCCCAATCGCCCAAAAACATTCAGTACTTC. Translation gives CASQGPQSPKNIQYF.

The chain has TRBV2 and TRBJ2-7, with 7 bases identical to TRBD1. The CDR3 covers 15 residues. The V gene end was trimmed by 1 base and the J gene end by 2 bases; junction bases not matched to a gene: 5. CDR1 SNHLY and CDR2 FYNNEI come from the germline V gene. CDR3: CASSEGDSTTYEQYF. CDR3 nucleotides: TGTGCCAGCAGTGAAGGGGACAGTACTACCTACGAGCAGTACTTC.

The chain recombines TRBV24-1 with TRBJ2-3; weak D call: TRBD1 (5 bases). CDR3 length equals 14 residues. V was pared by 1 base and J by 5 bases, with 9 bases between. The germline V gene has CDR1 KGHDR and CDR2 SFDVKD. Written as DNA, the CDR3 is TGTGCCACCAGTGATTTAGGCAGGGAAGATACGCAGTATTTT. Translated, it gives CATSDLGREDTQYF.

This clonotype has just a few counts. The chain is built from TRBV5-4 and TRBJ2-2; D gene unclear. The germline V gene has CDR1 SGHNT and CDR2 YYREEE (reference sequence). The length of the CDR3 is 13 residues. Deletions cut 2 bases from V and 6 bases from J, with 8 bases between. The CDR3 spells CASSFGVAGELFF. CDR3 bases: TGTGCCAGCAGCTTTGGGGTGGCCGGGGAGCTGTTTTTT.

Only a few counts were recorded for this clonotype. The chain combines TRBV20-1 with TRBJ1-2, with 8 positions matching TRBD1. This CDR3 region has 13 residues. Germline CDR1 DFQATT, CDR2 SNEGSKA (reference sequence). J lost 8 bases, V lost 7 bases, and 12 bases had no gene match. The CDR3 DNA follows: TGCAGTGTCCCGGGGGAACAGGGGGGAGGCTACACCTTC. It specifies CSVPGEQGGGYTF.

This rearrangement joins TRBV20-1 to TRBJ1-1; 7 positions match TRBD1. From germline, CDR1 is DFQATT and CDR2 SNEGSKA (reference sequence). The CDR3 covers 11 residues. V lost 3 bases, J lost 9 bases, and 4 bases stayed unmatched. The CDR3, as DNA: TGCAGTGCTAGCCAGGACAGGAAAGCTTTCTTT. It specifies CSASQDRKAFF.